A selection of T cell receptor beta chains follows, all from one sample in a study of shared clonotypes between healthy human individuals. Sequencing used immunoSEQ multiplex PCR; TCRdb keeps in-frame clones, though not all of them. The sample consists of some 500,000 clones, 79% of them appearing once. The material sequenced was PBMCs. The origin of the receptors is a woman in her thirties or forties in good health. Some clones in this sample may be carry-over from other donors' samples. Both conserved end residues are part of each CDR3. D genes are given only for firm matches. Expanded clones get a size class; other rows say once, few or many, or leave the size out.

v_call,cdr3_length,d_call,clone_size,j_call,cdr3_nt,cdr3_aa
TRBV5-4,16,TRBD2,.,TRBJ2-2,TGTGCCAGCAGCTTGGGACTAGCGCTGAACACCGGGGAGCTGTTTTTT,CASSLGLALNTGELFF
TRBV12-5,16,.,.,TRBJ2-1,TGTGCTAGTGGTTTGGTAGGGGGGGAGTGGTACAATGAGCAGTTCTTC,CASGLVGGEWYNEQFF
TRBV7-9,15,.,once,TRBJ2-7,TGTGCCAGCAGCCCCTCGGCGGGCGCCTCCTACGAGCAGTACTTC,CASSPSAGASYEQYF
TRBV6-5,14,TRBD1,few,TRBJ2-1,TGTGCCAGCAGGTCCGGGACAGGGTTTGATGAGCAGTTCTTC,CASRSGTGFDEQFF
TRBV21-1,14,.,.,TRBJ1-4,TGTGCCAGCATCCAGGACGGAGCCTGGGGAAAACTGTTTTTT,CASIQDGAWGKLFF
TRBV5-1,13,.,.,TRBJ2-2,TGCGCCAGCAGCCCTGAAGCGTCCGGGGAGCTGTTTTTT,CASSPEASGELFF
TRBV21-1,16,.,.,TRBJ2-1,TGTGCCAGCAGCAAAGTCAACAGGGGGAGAAACAATGAGCAGTTCTTC,CASSKVNRGRNNEQFF
TRBV4-2,19,TRBD2,few,TRBJ2-6,TGTGCCAGCAGCCAGGAAGCACCGGGACTAGCATCTGGGGCCAACGTCCTGACTTTC,CASSQEAPGLASGANVLTF
TRBV11-2,15,.,.,TRBJ1-5,TGTGCCAGCAGCTTGGGCACCATAAGCAATCAGCCCCAGCATTTT,CASSLGTISNQPQHF
TRBV29-1,13,.,once,TRBJ1-1,TGCAGCGTTGAAGAGGGGGCGAACACTGAAGCTTTCTTT,CSVEEGANTEAFF
TRBV14,15,.,.,TRBJ2-6,TGTGCCAGCAGCCTGAGGTTGGGTGGGGCCAACGTCCTGACTTTC,CASSLRLGGANVLTF
TRBV11-2,16,TRBD2,once,TRBJ2-3,TGTGCCAGCAGCTTAAACCCTAGCGGTAGCACAGATACGCAGTATTTT,CASSLNPSGSTDTQYF
TRBV15,16,.,.,TRBJ1-6,TGTGCCACCGCATTGACGTTGAGCTCCTATAATTCACCCCTCCACTTT,CATALTLSSYNSPLHF
TRBV30,15,TRBD1,.,TRBJ2-7,TGTGCCTGGAGTGTACGCAGGGACAGGGTTTCCGAGCAGTACTTC,CAWSVRRDRVSEQYF
TRBV11-2,15,TRBD1,.,TRBJ2-5,TGTGCCAGCAGTCGGGACAGGGGGAGGGAAGAGACCCAGTACTTC,CASSRDRGREETQYF
TRBV2,14,.,.,TRBJ2-5,TGTGCCAGCAGTTCGAGGACGGGCCAAGAGACCCAGTACTTC,CASSSRTGQETQYF
TRBV7-8,13,TRBD2,.,TRBJ2-7,TGTGCCAGCAGCTCGGGACTAGCCTACGAGCAGTACTTC,CASSSGLAYEQYF
TRBV5-4,16,TRBD2,.,TRBJ2-3,TGTGCCAGCAGCCGGACTAGCGGGAGGGACACAGATACGCAGTATTTT,CASSRTSGRDTDTQYF
TRBV5-1,15,.,.,TRBJ2-2,TGCGCCAGCACATCTAGCACCTCCGGCACCGGGGAGCTGTTTTTT,CASTSSTSGTGELFF
TRBV2,14,.,few,TRBJ1-1,TGTGCCAGCAGGGTAACAGAGGCTGGCTGGGGAGCTTTCTTT,CASRVTEAGWGAFF
TRBV11-2,15,TRBD2,.,TRBJ2-1,TGTGCCAGCAGTTACAGGCGGGAGGTTCCCAATGAGCAGTTCTTC,CASSYRREVPNEQFF
TRBV14,13,.,.,TRBJ1-2,TGTGCCAGCAGCCAAGAGGTATCCGGTGGCTACACCTTC,CASSQEVSGGYTF
TRBV27,13,.,.,TRBJ2-3,TGTGCCAGCAGGGACTCGGGCACAGATACGCAGTATTTT,CASRDSGTDTQYF
TRBV5-1,17,TRBD1,.,TRBJ2-7,TGCGCCAGCAGCCCCACTCCGGGACAGGGGGACCTCTACGAGCAGTACTTC,CASSPTPGQGDLYEQYF
TRBV6-1,13,TRBD1,.,TRBJ2-7,TGTGCCAGCAGTGAAGGTAGGGGGCTCGAGCAGTACTTC,CASSEGRGLEQYF
TRBV18,12,TRBD2,.,TRBJ2-1,TGTGCCAGCTCCCCGGGAGGGTATGAGCAGTTCTTC,CASSPGGYEQFF
TRBV19,14,TRBD1,.,TRBJ1-2,TGTGCCAGTAGTCAATCACAGGGGAACTATGGCTACACCTTC,CASSQSQGNYGYTF
TRBV28,16,TRBD2,.,TRBJ2-7,TGTGCCAGCAGCCAACACCTAGCGGGCCGGGACCACGAGCAGTACTTC,CASSQHLAGRDHEQYF
TRBV28,14,.,once,TRBJ2-2,TGTGCCAGCATCCCTAGCGAGGAGGCCGGGGAGCTGTTTTTT,CASIPSEEAGELFF
TRBV18,16,TRBD1,.,TRBJ1-1,TGTGCCAGCTCACCCGTGGGACAGGGAAGGAAGACTGAAGCTTTCTTT,CASSPVGQGRKTEAFF
TRBV18,13,.,.,TRBJ2-5,TGTGCCAGCTCACCAGGACACCAAGAGACCCAGTACTTC,CASSPGHQETQYF
TRBV18,11,.,few,TRBJ2-1,TGTGCCAGCTCATCCAGCGATGAGCAGTTCTTC,CASSSSDEQFF
TRBV4-1,14,.,.,TRBJ2-1,TGCGCCAGCAGCCAACCTAGAGCGGGCACTGAGCAGTTCTTC,CASSQPRAGTEQFF
TRBV13,15,.,.,TRBJ2-1,TGTGCCAGCAGCGCCGGGTCAGGGGCGTACAATGAGCAGTTCTTC,CASSAGSGAYNEQFF
TRBV13,15,TRBD2,once,TRBJ2-7,TGTGCCAGCAGTCTCCCCGGGACTAGCGGAATGGCGCTGTACTTC,CASSLPGTSGMALYF
TRBV2,13,.,.,TRBJ2-5,TGTGCCAGCAGTGGGGCAGGGGGGGAGACCCAGTACTTC,CASSGAGGETQYF
TRBV6-5,14,.,.,TRBJ2-5,TGTGCCAGCAGTTACTCCGCGAACCAAGAGACCCAGTACTTC,CASSYSANQETQYF
TRBV4-1,19,TRBD2,.,TRBJ2-1,TGCGCCAGCAGCCAAGGGATGGAGGGACTAGCGGGAGGGTCGGATGAGCAGTTCTTC,CASSQGMEGLAGGSDEQFF
TRBV11-3,17,.,.,TRBJ2-2,TGTGCCAGCAGCTTAGGTCCTGGGTTTTCGGTGGCCGGGGAGCTGTTTTTT,CASSLGPGFSVAGELFF
TRBV5-1,15,.,few,TRBJ1-4,TGCGCCAGCCGGTTCGGGGACGTTAGGCATGAAAAACTGTTTTTT,CASRFGDVRHEKLFF
TRBV5-5,14,TRBD2,.,TRBJ2-5,TGTGCCAGCAGCCCCCCGGGGGGAGAGGAGACCCAGTACTTC,CASSPPGGEETQYF
TRBV28,12,.,.,TRBJ1-2,TGTGCCAGCAGTTCGACGGACTATGGCTACACCTTC,CASSSTDYGYTF
TRBV19,15,TRBD1,.,TRBJ1-5,TGTGCCAGTAGCGTCCCGGGACAGGGAAATCAGCCCCAGCATTTT,CASSVPGQGNQPQHF
TRBV4-3,16,TRBD1,.,TRBJ1-1,TGCGCCAGCAGCCCAGGGACAGGGGCCCGGGGCACTGAAGCTTTCTTT,CASSPGTGARGTEAFF